These T cell receptor beta chains were read from a single sample in a study of T cell responses to AZD1222 COVID-19 vaccine. Clones were sequenced by immunoSEQ multiplex PCR, and TCRdb holds only the in-frame ones, with some missing. The sample has roughly 180,000 clones, 90% to 95% seen once. Source: peripheral blood, taken on day 0 of AZD1222 vaccination. The source is an adult in good health. Both conserved end residues are part of each CDR3. A D gene is named only where the DNA matches it firmly. Clone size, where shown, is once, few, many, or a class for clones that have expanded.

cdr3_aa | cdr3_nt | d_call | clone_size | j_call | v_call
CASSPGVANYGYTF | TGTGCCAGCAGCCCGGGGGTAGCTAACTATGGCTACACCTTC | . | . | TRBJ1-2 | TRBV6-5
CASSPGTASYEQYF | TGTGCCAGCTCACCAGGGACAGCATCCTACGAGCAGTACTTC | TRBD1 | . | TRBJ2-7 | TRBV18
CASSLAGGNGNTIYF | TGTGCCAGCAGCTTAGCAGGGGGAAATGGAAACACCATATATTTT | TRBD1 | . | TRBJ1-3 | TRBV11-2
CASRRTANTGELFF | TGCGCCAGCAGAAGGACAGCGAACACCGGGGAGCTGTTTTTT | . | . | TRBJ2-2 | TRBV5-1
CASSFDTDYEQYF | TGTGCCAGCAGCTTCGACACAGACTACGAGCAGTACTTC | . | . | TRBJ2-7 | TRBV7-2
CASSYPEAGGPNTGELFF | TGCGCCAGCAGCTACCCCGAGGCGGGAGGACCGAACACCGGGGAGCTGTTTTTT | TRBD2 | . | TRBJ2-2 | TRBV4-1
CSVEGRGETQYF | TGCAGCGTTGAAGGCAGGGGCGAGACCCAGTACTTC | . | . | TRBJ2-5 | TRBV29-1
CASKQGSGNTIYF | TGTGCCAGCAAACAGGGCTCTGGAAACACCATATATTTT | . | . | TRBJ1-3 | TRBV6-5
CASSYSGQGWNTEAFF | TGTGCCAGCAGTTACTCGGGACAGGGATGGAACACTGAAGCTTTCTTT | TRBD1 | . | TRBJ1-1 | TRBV6-5
CASRALAKSTDTQYF | TGTGCCAGCAGGGCACTAGCGAAAAGCACAGATACGCAGTATTTT | TRBD2 | . | TRBJ2-3 | TRBV6-5
CASSSLAGTYEQYF | TGTGCCAGCAGCTCCCTAGCGGGGACCTACGAGCAGTACTTC | TRBD2 | . | TRBJ2-7 | TRBV6-5
CASRNPQGYGYTF | TGTGCCAGCAGAAACCCACAGGGCTATGGCTACACCTTC | . | . | TRBJ1-2 | TRBV27
CASSLGAGSSNEQFF | TGTGCCAGCAGCTTAGGGGCGGGCTCAAGCAATGAGCAGTTCTTC | . | . | TRBJ2-1 | TRBV7-2
CASSHTQGARNQPQHF | TGTGCCAGCAGTCATACTCAGGGGGCTCGGAATCAGCCCCAGCATTTT | TRBD1 | . | TRBJ1-5 | TRBV6-6
CASSRTNRDQQYF | TGTGCCAGCAGCCGTACTAACAGGGATCAGCAGTACTTC | . | . | TRBJ2-7 | TRBV6-5
CASSTGGAGELFF | TGTGCCAGCAGTACGGGGGGAGCAGGGGAGCTGTTTTTT | TRBD2 | once | TRBJ2-2 | TRBV6-5
CASSLGTSVSEQYF | TGTGCCAGCAGCTTGGGGACTAGTGTATCCGAGCAGTACTTC | TRBD2 | . | TRBJ2-7 | TRBV5-4
CASSSGPHYEQYF | TGCGCCAGCAGCTCCGGACCTCACTACGAGCAGTACTTC | . | . | TRBJ2-7 | TRBV5-1